One sample yielded the 29 T cell receptor beta chains listed below, sequenced in a study of cytomegalovirus exposure and HLA in healthy donors. Data came from immunoSEQ multiplex PCR; TCRdb stores just in-frame clones and leaves some out. The sample lists tens of thousands of clones; 85% to 95% were seen once. What was sequenced was PBMCs. These receptors were collected from a man younger than 35 in good health and CMV-seronegative.

The genes are TRBV11-2 and TRBJ2-1; D perhaps matches TRBD1 (5 bases). V lost 5 bases and J 8 bases, leaving 13 bases between the germline ends. The CDR3 loop spans 13 amino acids. Looked up from germline, CDR1 is SGHAT and CDR2 is FQNNGV. CDR3 protein: CASSPTVLDEQFF. The CDR3 nucleotides are TGTGCCAGCAGCCCGACAGTTCTGGATGAGCAGTTCTTC.

The chain combines TRBV2 with TRBJ2-7; 8 bases fit TRBD1. Germline assignment: CDR1 SNHLY and CDR2 FYNNEI. J was trimmed by 1 base and V by 6 bases; bases with no gene match: 11. CDR3 length: 16 amino acids. The CDR3 region is CASRPGQGFGSYEQYF. Here the CDR3 DNA reads TGTGCCAGCAGGCCAGGACAGGGATTTGGGTCCTACGAGCAGTACTTC.

The V gene is TRBV2, the J gene TRBJ2-1; D is possibly TRBD2 (6 bases). Germline V gene data show CDR1 as SNHLY and CDR2 as FYNNEI. Between the trimmed V and J ends, which lost 1 base and 4 bases, there was a span of 14 bases. The CDR3 contains 16 residues. CDR3 bases: TGTGCCAGCAGTGAAGGGGTACCGGGACTGTACAATGAGCAGTTCTTC. This sequence encodes CASSEGVPGLYNEQFF. Variable domain in full (rest from reference TRBV2 and TRBJ2-1): EPEVTQTPSHQVTQMGQEVILRCVPISNHLYFYWYRQILGQKVEFLVSFYNNEISEKSEIFDDQFSVERPDGSNFTLKIRSTKLEDSAMYFCASSEGVPGLYNEQFFGPGTRLTVL.

This clone showed up just a few times. The genes are TRBV6-1 and TRBJ2-5; TRBD1 aligns across 9 bases. The J segment lost 5 bases and the V segment lost 1 base, leaving 5 bases of the junction unmatched. Germline loops: CDR1 MNHNS, CDR2 SASEGT. The CDR3 has 15 amino acids. CDR3 in amino acids: CASSEVTGGGETQYF. For the CDR3, the DNA is TGTGCCAGCAGTGAAGTAACAGGGGGCGGGGAGACCCAGTACTTC.

The rearrangement joins TRBV7-9 to TRBJ2-5; the match to TRBD1 covers 7 bases. The junction had 1 base not matched to a gene; V was cut back by 1 base and J by 2 bases. CDR1 and CDR2 (germline): SEHNR, FQNEAQ (reference sequence). The CDR3 contains 14 residues. The DNA for the CDR3 is TGTGCCAGCAGCTTAGGGGACAGACAAGAGACCCAGTACTTC. This codes for CASSLGDRQETQYF.

This clone was found once. V usage is TRBV4-1 and J usage is TRBJ1-2; maybe TRBD1 (6 bases). CDR1 and CDR2 from the germline V gene are MGHRA and YSYEKL. The V gene lost 0 bases and the J gene lost 6 bases, with 14 bases spanning the gap. The CDR3 extends over 15 amino acids. CDR3 DNA sequence: TGCGCCAGCAGCCAAGATTGGGGGCTGATTGATGGCTACACCTTC. Protein: CASSQDWGLIDGYTF.

The chain couples TRBV9 to TRBJ1-2; TRBD1 might be the D (6 bases). The CDR3 covers 14 residues. Trimming removed 2 bases from V and 5 bases from J, with 13 bases in between. Germline lookup yields CDR1 SGDLS and CDR2 YYNGEE. The chain's CDR3 is CASSVGDTAYGYTF. CDR3 nucleotide sequence: TGTGCCAGCAGCGTGGGGGACACTGCTTATGGCTACACCTTC.

V usage is TRBV4-2 and J usage is TRBJ1-2; 12 bases line up with TRBD1. CDR1 and CDR2 (germline): LGHNA, YNFKEQ. V gave up 0 bases and J gave up 7 bases; unmatched junction bases: 15. The length of the CDR3 is 19 residues. Written as DNA, the CDR3 is TGTGCCAGCAGCCAAGAAGGGACAGGGGGCATCGGCGCTTCGGTTGGCTACACCTTC. Translation gives CASSQEGTGGIGASVGYTF.

This chain connects TRBV9 to TRBJ2-7; tentatively, D is TRBD1 (5 bases). In germline, CDR1 is SGDLS, CDR2 YYNGEE. The CDR3 extends over 13 amino acids. The V gene lost 3 bases and the J gene lost 7 bases, with 14 bases spanning the gap. The DNA for the CDR3 is TGTGCCAGCAGCGAAGGGGTAGGGGTTGAGCAGTACTTC. The encoded protein is CASSEGVGVEQYF.

CDR3 residues: CASSPQGRQGRYNEQFF. The CDR3, as DNA: TGCGCCAGCAGCCCGCAGGGGAGACAGGGGCGCTACAATGAGCAGTTCTTC. The chain is built from TRBV4-3 and TRBJ2-1, with 8 bases lining up with TRBD1. Germline loops: CDR1 LGHNA, CDR2 YSLEER. The CDR3 spans 17 residues. Unmatched junction bases numbered 11, after V lost 4 bases and J lost 3 bases.

The rearrangement links TRBV29-1 to TRBJ2-5, with 7 bases lining up with TRBD1. The ends lost 5 bases at V and 1 base at J; junction bases unmatched: 1. CDR3 size: 12 residues. The germline CDR1 and CDR2 sequences are SQVTM and ANQGSEA. CDR3 loop: CSVRTGQETQYF. For the CDR3, the DNA is TGCAGCGTTCGGACAGGCCAAGAGACCCAGTACTTC. Supplemented by reference TRBV29-1 and TRBJ2-5, the full variable domain reads SAVISQKPSRDICQRGTSLTIQCQVDSQVTMMFWYRQQPGQSLTLIATANQGSEATYESGFVIDKFPISRPNLTFSTLTVSNMSPEDSSIYLCSVRTGQETQYFGPGTRLLVL.

CDR3 sequence (DNA): TGCAGCGTTGAGTCGGCTTTCCCTGGTGCGGCGCAGTACTTC. It codes for CSVESAFPGAAQYF. V usage is TRBV29-1 and J usage is TRBJ2-7, with D unclear. Trimming cost V 3 bases and J 9 bases, with 21 bases left between them. The CDR3 spans 14 residues. Germline CDR1 SQVTM, CDR2 ANQGSEA.

This chain joins TRBV19 and TRBJ1-2; TRBD1 might be the D (6 bases). Germline loops: CDR1 LNHDA, CDR2 SQIVND (reference sequence). V was shortened by 0 bases and J by 4 bases, with 6 bases between the two germline ends. The CDR3 contains 13 residues. The CDR3 DNA is TGTGCCAGTAGTATAGAAGGGGGCTATGGCTACACCTTC. It translates to CASSIEGGYGYTF.

This rearrangement joins TRBV5-6 to TRBJ2-7; 13 bases match TRBD2. CDR3 length: 19 residues. Germline values: CDR1 SGHDT, CDR2 YYEEEE. Trimming took 0 bases from V and 3 from J; bases not matched to a gene: 12. The CDR3 spells CASSLAGTSGNLLVYEQYF. Here the CDR3 DNA reads TGTGCCAGCAGCTTGGCCGGGACTAGCGGGAACCTCCTCGTCTACGAGCAGTACTTC.

The chain links TRBV30 to TRBJ1-1, with D maybe TRBD1 (5 bases). Germline CDR1 and CDR2: GTSNPN and SVGIG (reference sequence). Between the trimmed V and J ends, which lost 4 bases and 7 bases, there was a span of 13 bases. This CDR3 contains 12 residues. The CDR3 DNA follows: TGTGCCTGGAACTACCAGGGTGGTGAAGCTTTCTTT. Amino acids: CAWNYQGGEAFF.

The genes are TRBV18 and TRBJ1-5; no definite D call. Germline loops: CDR1 KGHSH, CDR2 LQKENI. This CDR3 spans 13 amino acids. V was clipped by 3 bases and J by 5 bases, with 8 bases between them. The CDR3: CASSPRDDQPQHF. In nucleotides, the CDR3 is TGTGCCAGCTCACCGAGGGATGATCAGCCCCAGCATTTT. The variable domain in full, with the rest retrieved from reference TRBV18 and TRBJ1-5, is NAGVMQNPRHLVRRRGQEARLRCSPMKGHSHVYWYRQLPEEGLKFMVYLQKENIIDESGMPKERFSAEFPKEGPSILRIQQVVRGDSAAYFCASSPRDDQPQHFGDGTRLSIL.

The chain links TRBV11-3 to TRBJ2-7; 10 bases are a match to TRBD2. After removal of 6 bases from V and 3 bases from J, the junction contained 8 bases not matched to a gene. Germline V gene data show CDR1 as SGHNT and CDR2 as YENEEA. The length of the CDR3 is 15 residues. CDR3: CASSFSASGSYEQYF. Written as DNA, the CDR3 is TGTGCCAGCAGTTTCAGCGCTAGCGGGAGCTACGAGCAGTACTTC.

J is TRBJ2-1 and V is TRBV11-3; TRBD1 agrees at 8 bases. V lost 2 bases to trimming and J lost 8 bases; unmatched junction nucleotides: 5. This CDR3 has 14 amino acids. CDR1 is SGHNT and CDR2 is YENEEA in the germline V gene. The CDR3 protein is CASSLHQGAYEQFF. Written as DNA, the CDR3 is TGTGCCAGCAGCTTACACCAGGGGGCCTATGAGCAGTTCTTC.

The chain combines TRBV7-9 with TRBJ1-3; D ambiguous. The length of the CDR3 is 15 residues. CDR1 and CDR2 (germline): SEHNR, FQNEAQ (reference sequence). V was cut by 4 bases and J by 5 bases, with 15 bases left in between. CDR3 protein: CASSSQAQLRNTIYF. The CDR3 DNA follows: TGTGCCAGCAGCTCCCAGGCGCAGCTGAGAAACACCATATATTTT. Based on the CDR3 plus reference TRBV7-9 and TRBJ1-3, the full variable domain is DTGVSQNPRHKITKRGQNVTFRCDPISEHNRLYWYRQTLGQGPEFLTYFQNEAQLEKSRLLSDRFSAERPKGSFSTLEIQRTEQGDSAMYLCASSSQAQLRNTIYFGEGSWLTVV.

The chain recombines TRBV7-2 with TRBJ2-6; tentative D call: TRBD1 (5 bases). Germline V gene data show CDR1 as SGHTA and CDR2 as FQGNSA. The CDR3 length is 16 residues. Between the trimmed V and J ends, which lost 1 base and 2 bases, there was a span of 9 bases. Written as DNA, the CDR3 is TGTGCCAGCAGCTTAGAGGGGCGGCCTGGGGCCAACGTCCTGACTTTC. This codes for CASSLEGRPGANVLTF.

V is TRBV5-1 and J is TRBJ2-7; 9 bases map to TRBD2. J was trimmed by 3 bases and V by 7 bases; bases with no gene match: 5. In germline, CDR1 is SGHRS, CDR2 YFSETQ. The length of the CDR3 is 13 residues. The CDR3: CASSPSGNYEQYF. CDR3 sequence (DNA): TGCGCCAGCTCGCCTAGCGGGAACTACGAGCAGTACTTC.

CDR3 sequence: CASSPPQGASNQPQHF. Here the CDR3 DNA reads TGTGCCAGCAGTCCTCCCCAGGGGGCTTCCAATCAGCCCCAGCATTTT. This sequence joins TRBV28 and TRBJ1-5; 8 bases are a match to TRBD1. J lost 3 bases, V lost 5 bases, and 9 bases had no gene match. This CDR3 has 16 residues. The germline V gene encodes CDR1 MDHEN and CDR2 SYDVKM.

This clone showed up just once. This sequence joins TRBV19 and TRBJ1-2; 7 bases map to TRBD1. The CDR3 is 13 amino acids. V shed 6 bases, J shed 8 bases, and the junction held 9 bases outside the gene matches. Germline CDR1 LNHDA, CDR2 SQIVND (reference sequence). The CDR3 nucleotides read TGTGCCAGTAGACGACAGGGCACTCGGGGCTACACCTTC. Residues: CASRRQGTRGYTF.

The chain links TRBV7-9 to TRBJ2-1; 10 nucleotides agree with TRBD1. Germline V gene sequence: CDR1 SEHNR, CDR2 FQNEAQ (reference sequence). V dropped 2 bases and J dropped 6; count of bases not matched to a gene: 7. The CDR3 length is 16 residues. CDR3 protein: CASSLRGQGPTNEQFF. As DNA, the CDR3 is TGTGCCAGCAGCTTACGGGGACAGGGGCCGACCAATGAGCAGTTCTTC.

A remark on this clone: The DNA is omitted, as the CDR3 cannot be located on it reliably, and the CDR3 follows TCRdb's listing. The CDR3 sequence is CASSSSQGLAFF. The J gene is TRBJ1-1, the V gene TRBV28; the table's TRBD1 call for D was not verified on the DNA. Both ends counted, the CDR3 spans 12 residues. CDR1 is MDHEN and CDR2 is SYDVKM in the germline V gene.

The CDR3 sequence is CASSYSTGGSEKLFF. The CDR3 bases are TGTGCCAGCAGTTACTCGACAGGGGGGAGTGAAAAACTGTTTTTT. This chain uses TRBV6-5 with TRBJ1-4, with 9 positions matching TRBD1. V shed 0 bases, J shed 7 bases, and the junction held 3 bases outside the gene matches. The CDR3 has 15 residues. Germline CDR1 MNHEY, CDR2 SVGAGI.

V is TRBV6-6 and J is TRBJ2-7, with no clear D. The V end lost 2 bases, the J end lost 0 bases, and 11 bases lay between the germline ends. This CDR3 contains 15 residues. Germline-derived CDR1 and CDR2 are MNHNY and SVGAGI (reference sequence). This chain's CDR3 is CASSYQPRSSYEQYF. The CDR3 bases are TGTGCCAGCAGTTACCAGCCTAGGAGCTCCTACGAGCAGTACTTC.

The chain links TRBV7-3 to TRBJ2-7; 9 bases are shared with TRBD2. Trimming at V came to 1 base and at J to 7 bases, leaving 8 bases not matched to a gene. Germline V CDR1 and CDR2: SGHTA, FQGTGA. The CDR3 sequence is 15 residues long. The CDR3 loop reads CASSLKRSGRCEQYF. CDR3 coding DNA: TGTGCCAGCAGCTTAAAGAGGAGCGGGAGGTGTGAGCAGTACTTC. Using reference TRBV7-3 and TRBJ2-7 for the parts outside the CDR3, the full variable domain is GAGVSQTPSNKVTEKGKYVELRCDPISGHTALYWYRQSLGQGPEFLIYFQGTGAADDSGLPNDRFFAVRPEGSVSTLKIQRTERGDSAVYLCASSLKRSGRCEQYFGPGTRLTVT.

CDR3 sequence (DNA): TGTGCCAGCAGCCTCCCCCCGGTGGGAGCCCAGTTCTTC. Translated, it gives CASSLPPVGAQFF. The V and J genes are TRBV7-9 and TRBJ2-1; D possibly corresponds to TRBD2 (5 bases). The CDR3 covers 13 residues. Germline V gene sequence: CDR1 SEHNR, CDR2 FQNEAQ (reference sequence). The V end was cut by 5 bases, the J end by 13 bases, with 18 bases between.